These 19 T cell receptor beta chains were all obtained from the same sample, sequenced in a study of blood T cell repertoires in COVID-19. TCRdb's table, derived via immunoSEQ multiplex PCR, lists solely in-frame clones and lacks some. This sample has 350,000 to 450,000 clones; around four fifths occur once, and the top ten carry about 4.9%. The material sequenced was PBMCs or T cells enriched from blood (not recorded which). These receptors originate from a woman aged 50 to 60 who had recovered from COVID-19.

This clone was seen just once. The rearrangement uses TRBV3-1 (or the pseudogene TRBV3-2) and TRBJ1-2; D may be TRBD1 (5 bases). Germline lookup yields CDR1 LGHDT and CDR2 YNNKEL (reference sequence). The CDR3 has 12 amino acids. The V gene lost 3 bases and the J gene lost 7 bases, with 9 bases spanning the gap. The CDR3 protein is CASSHQGGGYTF. The CDR3 bases are TGTGCCAGCAGCCATCAGGGTGGTGGCTACACCTTC.

This chain links TRBV19 with TRBJ1-5, with 7 bases identical to TRBD1. Germline V gene data show CDR1 as LNHDA and CDR2 as SQIVND (reference sequence). J lost 5 bases, V lost 6 bases, and 4 bases had no gene match. The CDR3 has 13 amino acids. The CDR3 reads CASSTGEHQPQHF. In DNA form, the CDR3 reads TGTGCCAGTAGCACAGGGGAACATCAGCCCCAGCATTTT.

The chain employs TRBV11-3 and TRBJ1-1; TRBD1 matches at 9 bases. This CDR3 contains 15 residues. Losses at the gene ends were 5 bases for V and 1 base for J; bases not matched to a gene: 5. Per the germline V gene, CDR1 is SGHNT and CDR2 is YENEEA. The CDR3: CASSLRTGENTEAFF. CDR3 DNA sequence: TGTGCCAGCAGCCTTAGGACAGGGGAGAACACTGAAGCTTTCTTT.

V is TRBV3-1 (or the pseudogene TRBV3-2) and J is TRBJ2-7, with 7 positions matching TRBD1. J gave up 5 bases and V 4 bases, and 5 bases lay outside the gene matches. The CDR3 spans 13 residues. Germline CDR1 and CDR2: LGHDT and YNNKEL (reference sequence). The CDR3 sequence is CASSRWTGDEQYF. CDR3 coding DNA: TGTGCCAGCAGCCGTTGGACAGGAGACGAGCAGTACTTC.

The chain employs TRBV3-1 (or the pseudogene TRBV3-2) and TRBJ2-5; D not resolved. Per the germline V gene, CDR1 is LGHDT and CDR2 is YNNKEL (reference sequence). CDR3 length equals 12 residues. The ends were cut back, 4 bases at V and 2 bases at J, with 5 bases in the middle. CDR3: CASSPYQETQYF. In nucleotides, the CDR3 is TGTGCCAGCAGCCCCTATCAAGAGACCCAGTACTTC.

The V and J genes are TRBV11-2 and TRBJ2-1, with 7 positions matching TRBD1. Germline-derived CDR1 and CDR2 are SGHAT and FQNNGV. Trimming took 3 bases from V and 5 from J; bases not matched to a gene: 7. CDR3 length: 15 residues. The CDR3 sequence: CASSLSDRADNEQFF. The CDR3 DNA sequence: TGTGCCAGCAGCTTGAGTGACAGGGCCGACAATGAGCAGTTCTTC.

This rearrangement joins TRBV5-1 to TRBJ1-1; 7 nucleotides agree with TRBD1. This CDR3 is built from 15 residues. From germline, CDR1 is SGHRS and CDR2 YFSETQ. Unmatched junction bases numbered 10, after V lost 2 bases and J lost 6 bases. As DNA, the CDR3 is TGCGCCAGCAGCTTTCAGGGGGAACCGAGGGCTGAAGCTTTCTTT. This encodes CASSFQGEPRAEAFF.

This chain uses TRBV7-9 with TRBJ2-1, with D possibly matching TRBD2 (6 bases). The CDR3 is 15 amino acids. In germline, CDR1 is SEHNR, CDR2 FQNEAQ (reference sequence). V lost 5 bases and J 0 bases, leaving 11 bases between the germline ends. The CDR3 loop reads CASSQGGSSYNEQFF. The CDR3 bases are TGTGCCAGCAGCCAAGGAGGGAGCTCCTACAATGAGCAGTTCTTC.

The J gene is TRBJ2-2, the V gene TRBV5-1; no reliable D call. Germline CDR1 and CDR2: SGHRS and YFSETQ. Trimming removed 6 bases from V and 2 bases from J, with 11 bases in between. The CDR3 runs to 14 residues. The CDR3 nucleotides read TGCGCCAGCATGGAAGCGAAAAACACCGGGGAGCTGTTTTTT. It translates to CASMEAKNTGELFF.

This clone was recorded once. V and J are TRBV5-6 and TRBJ1-2; 8 bases fit TRBD1. The V gene end was trimmed by 0 bases and the J gene end by 8 bases; junction bases not matched to a gene: 12. CDR3 length: 16 residues. CDR1 and CDR2 (germline): SGHDT, YYEEEE. The CDR3 sequence is CASSLEPTGVSRGYTF. CDR3 bases: TGTGCCAGCAGCTTGGAACCGACAGGGGTCTCTCGGGGCTACACCTTC.

In the case of this clone: Other DNA sequences in the same sample also yield this CDR3. V and J are TRBV19 and TRBJ1-1; 11 bases agree with TRBD1. The germline CDR1 and CDR2 sequences are LNHDA and SQIVND (reference sequence). Germline trimming cut 6 bases from V and 11 bases from J; bases unmatched to any gene: 8. The CDR3 extends over 13 amino acids. The CDR3 bases are TGTGCCAGTAGACCGGGACAGGGGGTGCGGGCTTTCTTT. It encodes CASRPGQGVRAFF.

This clone was picked up a small number of times. The genes are TRBV7-2 and TRBJ1-4, with 7 nucleotides matching TRBD1. V lost 1 base, J lost 8 bases, and 10 bases stayed unmatched. Germline V gene data show CDR1 as SGHTA and CDR2 as FQGNSA. This CDR3 has 16 residues. The DNA for the CDR3 is TGTGCCAGCAGCTTAGTGAGGGGGCCATCCAGGGAAAAACTGTTTTTT. Amino acid sequence: CASSLVRGPSREKLFF.

The CDR3 nucleotides read TGTGCCAGCAGCTTGCGGGACAGGGGGAACAATGAGCAGTTCTTC. It is translated as CASSLRDRGNNEQFF. The J gene is TRBJ2-1, the V gene TRBV5-6, with 11 bases aligning to TRBD1. The V gene's germline CDR1 is SGHDT and CDR2 YYEEEE. This CDR3 is 15 amino acids long. V lost 1 base and J lost 5; bases outside the gene matches: 2. The full variable domain, with the rest looked up from reference TRBV5-6 and TRBJ2-1, is DAGVTQSPTHLIKTRGQQVTLRCSPKSGHDTVSWYQQALGQGPQFIFQYYEEEERQRGNFPDRFSGHQFPNYSSELNVNALLLGDSALYLCASSLRDRGNNEQFFGPGTRLTVL.

The chain uses TRBV19 and TRBJ1-2; TRBD1 matches 8 bases. Germline CDR1 is LNHDA and CDR2 is SQIVND (reference sequence). V shed 8 bases and J 5 bases; nucleotides not matched to a gene: 4. This CDR3 comprises 12 residues. CDR3 bases: TGTGCCAGTCAGGGGGCCGAATATGGCTACACCTTC. This gives the protein CASQGAEYGYTF. The whole variable domain, remainder taken from reference TRBV19 and TRBJ1-2, is DGGITQSPKYLFRKEGQNVTLSCEQNLNHDAMYWYRQDPGQGLRLIYYSQIVNDFQKGDIAEGYSVSREKKESFPLTVTSAQKNPTAFYLCASQGAEYGYTFGSGTRLTVV.

CDR3 sequence: CASSLGTGSPNEQFF. The CDR3 region has the DNA TGTGCCAGCAGCTTAGGGACAGGGTCCCCCAATGAGCAGTTCTTC. The chain couples TRBV11-2 to TRBJ2-1; 8 bases are shared with TRBD1. Germline V gene lookup returns CDR1 SGHAT and CDR2 FQNNGV. The CDR3 length is 15 residues. J lost 6 bases, V lost 1 base, and 5 bases had no gene match.

This clone was observed once. The genes are TRBV18 and TRBJ2-2; TRBD2 matches at 9 bases. CDR1 KGHSH and CDR2 LQKENI come from the germline V gene. This CDR3 is built from 16 residues. V dropped 3 bases and J dropped 4; count of bases not matched to a gene: 6. This CDR3 is CASSPPSGRTTGELFF. The DNA of the CDR3 is TGTGCCAGCTCACCCCCCAGCGGGAGGACCACCGGGGAGCTGTTTTTT.

This chain connects TRBV6-1 to TRBJ1-2, with D tentatively TRBD1 (5 bases). With 1 base removed from V and 5 bases from J, the gap between germline ends came to 11 bases. The CDR3 covers 14 residues. Germline V gene sequence: CDR1 MNHNS, CDR2 SASEGT. CDR3 bases: TGTGCCAGCAGTGAAGTTGGGGGGGGGTATGGCTACACCTTC. Amino acid sequence: CASSEVGGGYGYTF.

V and J are TRBV6-5 and TRBJ1-6; 7 positions agree with TRBD1. V dropped 6 bases and J dropped 7; count of bases not matched to a gene: 9. The germline V gene has CDR1 MNHEY and CDR2 SVGAGI. The CDR3 sequence is 15 residues long. The CDR3, as DNA: TGTGCCAGCAGCCCCCCACAGGGGTCAAATTCACCCCTCCACTTT. It encodes CASSPPQGSNSPLHF.

This chain uses TRBV10-3 with TRBJ2-3; the match to TRBD2 covers 11 bases. V shed 6 bases and J 3 bases; nucleotides not matched to a gene: 8. The germline gives CDR1 ENHRY, CDR2 SYGVKD. The CDR3 consists of 16 residues. The CDR3 coding sequence is TGTGCCATCAGCAAGGCTAGCGGGGGGTCAACAGATACGCAGTATTTT. Protein sequence: CAISKASGGSTDTQYF.